One sample yielded the 22 T cell receptor beta chains listed below, sequenced in a study of CD8 T cells in Susac syndrome. RNA amounts of about 0.5 to 1 ug underwent reverse transcription with random hexamers. MiXCR, run by TCRdb on the immunoSEQ multiplex PCR reads, gives a single entry per CDR3 protein. The sample includes some 260,000 distinct CDR3 sequences, roughly 85% of them seen just once. Sequenced: CD8+ T cells from PBMCs. Receptors originate from a human donor with multiple sclerosis.

This chain joins TRBV5-8 and TRBJ2-3; possible D gene TRBD1, 5 bases. V lost 0 bases and J 0 bases, leaving 8 bases between the germline ends. CDR3 length: 15 residues. The germline gives CDR1 SGHTS, CDR2 YDEGEE. DNA for the CDR3: TGTGCCAGCAGCTTGGTACAGGATAGCACAGATACGCAGTATTTT. Its protein is CASSLVQDSTDTQYF.

CDR3 sequence (DNA): TGTGCCAGCAGCTACGGGACAGGGGTGCCAGATACGCAGTATTTT. This translates into CASSYGTGVPDTQYF. V gene TRBV11-2 combines with J gene TRBJ2-3; 10 bases are shared with TRBD1. Per germline, CDR1 SGHAT and CDR2 FQNNGV. CDR3 length equals 15 residues. Unmatched junction bases numbered 5, after V lost 4 bases and J lost 4 bases. Complete variable domain (other parts from reference TRBV11-2 and TRBJ2-3): EAGVAQSPRYKIIEKRQSVAFWCNPISGHATLYWYQQILGQGPKLLIQFQNNGVVDDSQLPKDRFSAERLKGVDSTLKIQPAKLEDSAVYLCASSYGTGVPDTQYFGPGTRLTVL.

The rearrangement links TRBV27 to TRBJ2-7; 8 nucleotides agree with TRBD2. Germline values: CDR1 MNHEY, CDR2 SMNVEV (reference sequence). J gave up 6 bases and V 5 bases, and 9 bases lay outside the gene matches. CDR3 length: 14 amino acids. The CDR3 DNA sequence: TGTGCCAGCAGTGCGAATAGCGGGATCGGCGAGCAGTACTTC. Its translation is CASSANSGIGEQYF.

The chain links TRBV27 to TRBJ2-7; no reliable D call. Deletions cut 2 bases from V and 8 bases from J, with 7 bases between. The CDR3 is 11 amino acids. CDR1 and CDR2 (germline): MNHEY, SMNVEV (reference sequence). The CDR3 nucleotides read TGTGCCAGCAGTTTACAACACAAGCAGTACTTC. Amino acid sequence: CASSLQHKQYF.

The rearrangement uses TRBV2 and TRBJ1-2; weak D call: TRBD1 (5 bases). Per the germline V gene, CDR1 is SNHLY and CDR2 is FYNNEI. CDR3 length: 16 residues. The ends were cut back, 2 bases at V and 1 base at J, with 14 bases in the middle. DNA of the CDR3: TGTGCCAGCAGTGAATTTCAGGGCAGATTTAACTATGGCTACACCTTC. It codes for CASSEFQGRFNYGYTF. Full variable domain (outside the CDR3, taken from reference TRBV2 and TRBJ1-2): EPEVTQTPSHQVTQMGQEVILRCVPISNHLYFYWYRQILGQKVEFLVSFYNNEISEKSEIFDDQFSVERPDGSNFTLKIRSTKLEDSAMYFCASSEFQGRFNYGYTFGSGTRLTVV.

The CDR3 loop reads CASIRDSLTLATEAFF. CDR3 sequence (DNA): TGTGCCAGCATACGCGACAGCCTTACTCTAGCCACTGAAGCTTTCTTT. V is TRBV6-1 and J is TRBJ1-1, with D perhaps matching TRBD1 (5 bases). Germline CDR1 MNHNS, CDR2 SASEGT. The ends were cut back, 7 bases at V and 4 bases at J, with 22 bases in the middle. The CDR3 is made up of 16 amino acids.

The V and J genes are TRBV2 and TRBJ2-1; 11 bases align to TRBD2. Germline values: CDR1 SNHLY, CDR2 FYNNEI. The trim removed 4 bases at V and 7 bases at J, leaving 6 bases unmatched. The CDR3 runs to 15 residues. The CDR3 reads CASSAASGRRNEQFF. For the CDR3, the DNA is TGTGCCAGCAGTGCTGCTAGCGGGAGGCGAAATGAGCAGTTCTTC.

The V gene is TRBV12-3 or TRBV12-4, the J gene TRBJ2-5, with 7 positions matching TRBD2. The trim removed 5 bases at V and 5 bases at J, leaving 5 bases unmatched. This CDR3 region has 13 residues. CDR3 in DNA: TGTGCCAGCAGTGCCTTCGGGGGGGAGACCCAGTACTTC. Its translation: CASSAFGGETQYF.

The chain combines TRBV19 with TRBJ1-1; D possibly corresponds to TRBD1 (5 bases). The V gene's germline CDR1 is LNHDA and CDR2 SQIVND (reference sequence). The CDR3 loop spans 15 amino acids. V dropped 0 bases and J dropped 2 bases, with 10 bases sitting between them. The CDR3 protein is CASSIDRQFNTEAFF. The CDR3 DNA reads as TGTGCCAGTAGTATAGACCGACAGTTCAACACTGAAGCTTTCTTT.

This sequence joins TRBV21-1 and TRBJ2-7; the D call in the table, TRBD1, was not verified against the DNA. TRBV21-1 counts as a pseudogene. CDR3 length: 15 residues. The CDR3 DNA reads TGTGCCAGCACCCCATCCCCGGGACAGACCTACGAGCAGTACTTC. The encoded protein is CASTPSPGQTYEQYF.

The genes are TRBV6-5 and TRBJ1-5; D is perhaps TRBD1 (5 bases). The CDR3 spans 17 residues. The ends were cut back, 4 bases at V and 1 base at J, with 17 bases in the middle. CDR1 is MNHEY and CDR2 is SVGAGI in the germline V gene. In nucleotides, the CDR3 is TGTGCCAGCAGTTCTCCGGGACTCCGGGGGAGCAATCAGCCCCAGCATTTT. It is translated as CASSSPGLRGSNQPQHF.

The J gene is TRBJ2-1, the V gene TRBV30, with D tentatively TRBD2 (5 bases). Trimming took off 0 bases at V and 5 bases at J, with 14 bases between the two ends. The CDR3 runs to 15 residues. CDR1 is GTSNPN, CDR2 SVGIG, per germline (reference sequence). The CDR3 sequence: CAWSVMAGYDNEQFF. The CDR3 DNA follows: TGTGCCTGGAGTGTCATGGCGGGCTACGACAATGAGCAGTTCTTC.

The gene calls are TRBV18 and TRBJ2-1; D uncertain. This CDR3 region has 19 residues. The V and J ends lost 1 base and 0 bases respectively, with 19 bases between them. Germline V gene sequence: CDR1 KGHSH, CDR2 LQKENI. The CDR3 DNA reads as TGTGCCAGCTCACCACTGGATATAGGGTTGCTTGGCTCCTACAATGAGCAGTTCTTC. It specifies CASSPLDIGLLGSYNEQFF.

The chain is built from TRBV7-3 and TRBJ2-7, with D possibly being TRBD2 (6 bases). V was pared by 3 bases and J by 5 bases, with 11 bases between. Per germline, CDR1 SGHTA and CDR2 FQGTGA. The CDR3 length is 13 residues. CDR3 loop: CASSLEGSHEQYF. The DNA for the CDR3 is TGTGCCAGCAGCTTGGAGGGGTCCCACGAGCAGTACTTC.

This chain links TRBV9 with TRBJ2-5; 7 nucleotides line up with TRBD1. This CDR3 spans 16 amino acids. The junction had 10 bases not matched to a gene; V was cut back by 4 bases and J by 1 base. Per germline, CDR1 SGDLS and CDR2 YYNGEE. As DNA, the CDR3 is TGTGCCAGCAGCAGTGAGGGGGCGACGACCCAAGAGACCCAGTACTTC. Translated, it gives CASSSEGATTQETQYF. The variable domain in full, with the rest retrieved from reference TRBV9 and TRBJ2-5, is DSGVTQTPKHLITATGQRVTLRCSPRSGDLSVYWYQQSLDQGLQFLIQYYNGEERAKGNILERFSAQQFPDLHSELNLSSLELGDSALYFCASSSEGATTQETQYFGPGTRLLVL.

The CDR3 here is CASSLSPEGTYNEQFF. Here the CDR3 DNA reads TGTGCCAGCAGTTTATCGCCCGAGGGGACCTACAATGAGCAGTTCTTC. V is TRBV27 and J is TRBJ2-1; D is perhaps TRBD1 or TRBD2 (5 bases each). The germline V gene encodes CDR1 MNHEY and CDR2 SMNVEV (reference sequence). Trimming took off 0 bases at V and 2 bases at J, with 11 bases between the two ends. This CDR3 is built from 16 residues.

This chain uses TRBV23-1 with TRBJ1-5, with 9 bases identical to TRBD1. TRBV23-1 is placed among ORFs of uncertain function. V lost 7 bases, J lost 0 bases, and 7 bases stayed unmatched. This CDR3 is 16 amino acids long. The CDR3 DNA is TGCGCCAGCACCCGGGACAGGGTTTATAGCAATCAGCCCCAGCATTTT. Its translation is CASTRDRVYSNQPQHF.

The V call is TRBV4-1, the J call TRBJ2-3, with 11 positions matching TRBD2. The CDR3 covers 18 residues. V gave up 2 bases and J gave up 4 bases; unmatched junction bases: 11. Per germline, CDR1 MGHRA and CDR2 YSYEKL. The CDR3 nucleotides are TGCGCCAGCAGCCAACGTAGCGGGAGGGCCTTTAGCCCAGATACGCAGTATTTT. Amino acid sequence: CASSQRSGRAFSPDTQYF.

The chain uses TRBV19 and TRBJ2-3, with TRBD2 matching over 9 bases. In germline, CDR1 is LNHDA, CDR2 SQIVND (reference sequence). The CDR3 runs to 13 residues. The ends lost 6 bases at V and 8 bases at J; junction bases unmatched: 6. The CDR3: CASSPTTSGTQYF. The CDR3, as DNA: TGTGCCAGTAGCCCAACGACTAGCGGTACGCAGTATTTT.

The V gene is TRBV9, the J gene TRBJ2-7; weak D call: TRBD1 (6 bases). This CDR3 comprises 15 residues. Germline V lookup: CDR1 SGDLS, CDR2 YYNGEE. Trimming took 3 bases from V and 6 from J, leaving 19 bases between them. For the CDR3, the DNA is TGTGCCAGCAGCGAATCGGACAGCTATGGTTCCGAGCAGTACTTC. Translation gives CASSESDSYGSEQYF.

The chain recombines TRBV27 with TRBJ2-1; TRBD2 might be the D (6 bases). There are 16 residues in the CDR3. V lost 2 bases to trimming and J lost 9 bases, with 20 bases between them. Germline CDR1 reads MNHEY; CDR2 reads SMNVEV (reference sequence). CDR3 in DNA: TGTGCCAGCAGTTTAGGCGAGGCGGGACCGGTGGCTGAGCAGTTCTTC. Translating it yields CASSLGEAGPVAEQFF.

The V call is TRBV27, the J call TRBJ2-7, with TRBD1 identical over 7 bases. J was trimmed by 6 bases and V by 3 bases; bases with no gene match: 8. Germline CDR1 is MNHEY and CDR2 is SMNVEV (reference sequence). The CDR3 spans 14 residues. The CDR3 DNA sequence: TGTGCCAGCAGTTTCCACAGGGGAAAGGGCGAGCAGTACTTC. Its protein is CASSFHRGKGEQYF.